This T cell receptor (beta chain) was identified during a study of blood T cell repertoires in COVID-19 (dated by TCRdb to 2019 to 2021). For context, the study as a whole: Collaborator samples came from the United States, Italy and Spain and covered acute and convalescent phases of COVID-19. The repertoires were released in a freely available public database meant as a resource for research on the immune response to SARS-CoV-2. The sample metadata nearly always contained a de-identified subject ID, COVID-19 status, age in years and sex. Samples came from the ongoing ImmuneRACE study (first 160 participants) plus 1,254 subjects from 6 global collaborators. The material from the prospective study consisted of cDNA or gDNA derived from T cells, B-cell-depleted T cells, or PBMCs. Deeply sampled blood TCRbeta repertoires from subjects exposed to, actively infected with, or recovered from COVID-19 were included in the dataset. HLA class I and class II types, where available, came from metadata supplied by the sample provider rather than from assay-based typing. Paper-wide results and their limitations: The quantity of clinical and demographic metadata differed by source and by participant and was supplied without curation.

V is pared back by 4 bases and J by 6 bases, with 21 bases lying between the germline termini. The germline V gene (reference sequence) sets CDR1 to SEHNR and CDR2 to FQNEAQ. Spanning cysteine to phenylalanine, the CDR3 consists of 16 amino acids. The CDR3 DNA has 48 bases and is translated from base 1. Remarks on this clone: Which antigen it targets is not known. No qualities accompany the bases; no much larger clone lies one base away.

Each collaborating institution followed its own protocols to collect whole blood in K2EDTA tubes. For TCRbeta analysis, collaborators shipped samples in one of three forms: frozen whole blood, isolated PBMCs, or DNA extracted from either of those sample types. TCRbeta CDR3 regions were amplified from genomic DNA using the immunoSEQ Assay, a bias-controlled multiplex PCR. The original pipeline was this. The number of nucleated cells in each sample was estimated by amplification of reference gene primers within the assay. To quantify the absolute abundance of each unique TCRbeta CDR3 rearrangement, sequence reads were collapsed and filtered. For each sample, productive Simpson clonality was calculated as the square root of Simpson's diversity index over productive rearrangements. In TCRdb, the immuneACCESS table is reduced to in-frame sequences with V and J assigned. These tables do not hold every clone; where another copy was compared, an unresolved V gene accounts for under half, and the others remain unexplained. The V and J calls and the clone size are those of that table, but D and trimming were determined from the DNA. The sample contains some 250,000 clones, 85% to 90% of them found a single time. Clones ranked in the top ten supply around 6.5% of the sample.

Sequences were obtained from peripheral blood. Recombination joined TRBV7-9 with TRBJ1-2; tentative D gene TRBD1, with 5 bases matching. This TCR came from a man in his fifties or sixties with acute or convalescent COVID-19. The CDR3 sequence is CASSSLSTDLADGYTF. The nucleotide sequence is TGTGCCAGCAGCTCCCTCTCGACAGACCTAGCGGATGGCTACACCTTC.